These T cell receptor beta chains were read from a single sample in a study of T cell responses to AZD1222 COVID-19 vaccine. The table came from immunoSEQ multiplex PCR; TCRdb's copy has only in-frame clones and leaves some out. Found here are about 130,000 clones, around four fifths of them singletons; the top ten hold over 4%. The sequencing used peripheral blood, collected on day 0 of AZD1222 vaccination. These receptors all stem from an adult in good health. Both conserved end residues are part of each CDR3. A D gene is named only where the DNA matches it firmly. Some rows mark clone size as missing; the rest say once, few, many or name a class of expanded clone.

CDR3nt,CDR3aa,v_gene,abundance,d_gene,j_gene
TGTGCCAGCAGTTTAGGGACAGGGATTCAGCCCCAGCATTTT,CASSLGTGIQPQHF,TRBV28,-,TRBD1,TRBJ1-5
TGTGCCAGCAGCCGGACAGGGGGAACCGGGGAGCTGTTTTTT,CASSRTGGTGELFF,TRBV3-1/TRBV3-2,few,TRBD1,TRBJ2-2
TGTGCCAGCAGCCGCGGACAGGGGAATCTCCGGAACACTGAAGCTTTCTTT,CASSRGQGNLRNTEAFF,TRBV3-1/TRBV3-2,-,TRBD1,TRBJ1-1
TGTGCCAGCAGCCTCGGGACTAGCGGGGGCCCGAAAGAGACCCAGTACTTC,CASSLGTSGGPKETQYF,TRBV5-8,-,TRBD2,TRBJ2-5
TGTGCCAGCAGCTTAGAAGGTGAAGCTTTCTTT,CASSLEGEAFF,TRBV13,-,-,TRBJ1-1
TGTGCCAGCAGTCCGACAGAAGTGAACACTGAAGCTTTCTTT,CASSPTEVNTEAFF,TRBV2,once,-,TRBJ1-1
TGTGCCAGCAGCGTAGGTGGGCGCGACGGGCAGCCCCAGCATTTT,CASSVGGRDGQPQHF,TRBV9,-,-,TRBJ1-5
TGCGCCAGCAGCTTGGCCTACGGTTCACCCCTCCACTTT,CASSLAYGSPLHF,TRBV5-1,-,-,TRBJ1-6
TGTGCCAGCAGCTCGAGGACAGCAACTAATGAAAAACTGTTTTTT,CASSSRTATNEKLFF,TRBV6-5,-,-,TRBJ1-4
TGTGCCAGCAGTGCACAGATTATCACCTACGAGCAGTACTTC,CASSAQIITYEQYF,TRBV2,-,-,TRBJ2-7